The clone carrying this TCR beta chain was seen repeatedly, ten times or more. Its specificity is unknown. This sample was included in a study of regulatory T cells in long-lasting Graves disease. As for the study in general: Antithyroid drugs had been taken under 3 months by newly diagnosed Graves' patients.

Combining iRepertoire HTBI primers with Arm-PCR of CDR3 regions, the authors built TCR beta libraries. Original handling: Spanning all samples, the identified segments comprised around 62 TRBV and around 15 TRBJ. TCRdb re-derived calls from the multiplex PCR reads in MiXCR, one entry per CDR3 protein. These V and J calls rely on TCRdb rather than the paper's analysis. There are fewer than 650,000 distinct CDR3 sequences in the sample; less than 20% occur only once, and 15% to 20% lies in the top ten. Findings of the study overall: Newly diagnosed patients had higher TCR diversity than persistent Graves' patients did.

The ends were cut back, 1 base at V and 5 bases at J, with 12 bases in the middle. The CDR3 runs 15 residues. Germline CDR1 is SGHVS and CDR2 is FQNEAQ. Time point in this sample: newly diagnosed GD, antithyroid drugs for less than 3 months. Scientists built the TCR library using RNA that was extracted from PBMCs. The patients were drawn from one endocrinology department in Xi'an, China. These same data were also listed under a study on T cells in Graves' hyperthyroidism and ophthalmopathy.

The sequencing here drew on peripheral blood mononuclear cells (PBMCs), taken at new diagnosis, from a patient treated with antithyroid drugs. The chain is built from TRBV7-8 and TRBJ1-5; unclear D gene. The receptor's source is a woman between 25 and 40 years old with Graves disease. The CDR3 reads CASSLDSRIDQPQHF. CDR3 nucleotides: TGTGCCAGCAGCTTAGACTCCAGGATAGATCAGCCCCAGCATTTT.